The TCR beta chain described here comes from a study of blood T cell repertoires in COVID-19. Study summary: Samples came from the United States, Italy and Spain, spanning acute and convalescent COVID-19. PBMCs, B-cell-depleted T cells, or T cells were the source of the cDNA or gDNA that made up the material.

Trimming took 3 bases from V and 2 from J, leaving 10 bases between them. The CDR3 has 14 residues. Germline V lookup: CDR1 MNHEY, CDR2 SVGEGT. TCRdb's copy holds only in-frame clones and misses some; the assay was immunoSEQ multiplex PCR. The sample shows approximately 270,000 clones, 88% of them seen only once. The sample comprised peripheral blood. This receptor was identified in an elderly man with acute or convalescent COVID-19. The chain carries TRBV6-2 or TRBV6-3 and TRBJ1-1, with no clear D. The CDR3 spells CASSYASGNTEAFF. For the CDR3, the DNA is TGTGCCAGCAGTTATGCTTCGGGAAACACTGAAGCTTTCTTT.